This T cell receptor (beta chain) was captured by sequencing in a study of neurological immune-mediated disorders (dated by TCRdb to the late 2010s). For the study in its entirety: Using UMI-based sequencing, the study compared peripheral blood TCR-beta repertoires from patients with HTLV-I-associated myelopathy (HAM/TSP), patients with multiple sclerosis, and healthy controls. Each longitudinal HAM/TSP and healthy donor was sampled at 3 time-points spaced at about 3-40 month intervals. The cohort comprised roughly 65 subjects: roughly 15 HAM/TSP patients, 35 or so multiple sclerosis patients and 20 healthy controls. The 90 to 120 TCR-beta libraries covered PBMC samples along with longitudinal samples, technical triplicates, and paired sorted CD4+ and CD8+ T-cell subsets. Results and caveats for the whole study, not just this receptor: The highest TCR clonal expansion was observed in HAM/TSP patients, whereas the lowest was observed in MS patients, even when compared with healthy controls. No identical CDR3 amino acid sequences were shared among expanded clones across subjects, suggesting private TCR-beta repertoires in all groups.

Read against the paper, the sample's time point label means: longitudinal time-point 2. Libraries from unsorted PBMCs were made from 2 million PBMCs kept in RNAlater at -80 degrees C until RNA extraction. Peripheral blood was subjected to Ficoll-Hypaque density gradient centrifugation to isolate PBMCs, which were then cryopreserved in liquid nitrogen. V lost 4 bases and J lost 7 bases, and the count of bases not matched to a germline gene is 6. CDR1 and CDR2, looked up from the germline V gene, are SGHTA and FQGNSA. From the cysteine up to the phenylalanine, the CDR3 has a length of 14 residues. The sequence is cut down to CDR3 DNA, 42 bases in frame from base 1. Many counts were recorded for this clonotype. Which antigen it targets is not known. There are no base qualities to consult, and no much larger clone falls within one base. To synthesize cDNA, template-switch 5'RACE was performed with a primer carrying a 10-nucleotide random unique molecular identifier so that each TCR transcript was tagged. Over 170 million TCR-beta sequences, covering 15-18 subjects, were produced in each sequencing run. The RNeasy kit was used to extract total RNA. Using the KAPA Real-time Library Amplification kit, TCR-beta VDJ regions were amplified with primers for the TCR constant region and the 5'RACE anchor. A first PCR added sample indexes and Illumina adaptors, after which a second PCR increased the library yield. After Ampure bead purification, the TCR product of roughly 650 bp was size-selected on a 2% E-gel SizeSelection system. Library quality was checked on a Bioanalyzer, concentration was measured with Qubit, and libraries were quantified with the Kapa Library Quantification kit before pooling. Paired-end 2 x 150 bp sequencing of the libraries was performed on an Illumina HiSeq 2500. To increase sequence diversity, roughly 24-32% phiX was spiked into each library pool. The paper's processing steps were these. The UMI-based MiGEC pipeline processed quality-filtered reads and removed over 85% of raw TCR sequences during error correction. VDJ genes were aligned to IMGT germline references, and clonotypes were defined by unique CDR3 amino acid sequence plus V-J genes. Clonal expansion, Shannon diversity and CDR3 relatedness were evaluated with VDJtools (CalcPairwiseDistances, ClusterSamples), while phylogenetic trees were built in CLCbio workbench. Expanded clones were defined as having at least 8 unique UMIs, based on coefficient-of-variation modelling across technical triplicates. TCRdb itself trimmed the public reads at Q25 with fastp, ran MiXCR and retained productive beta chains. Every CDR3 protein is listed once, alongside the most common genes and DNA of its rows. The V and J calls come from TCRdb's annotation, not from the publication. The sample table contains about 90,000 distinct CDR3 sequences; only one count was recorded for approximately 13% of them. In total, the top ten clones hold approximately 5% of the sample.

Sequenced sample: PBMCs. The receptor was isolated from a female donor with HTLV-1-associated myelopathy (HAM/TSP). The rearranged segments are TRBV7-2 and TRBJ2-1, with 8 bases in between that match TRBD1. CDR3 loop: CASSSQGARNEQFF. The sequenced DNA is TGTGCCAGCAGCTCCCAGGGGGCGAGAAATGAGCAGTTCTTC.